What follows are 22 T cell receptor beta chains derived from one specimen sequenced in a study of blood T cell dynamics during melanoma immunotherapy. Sequenced by immunoSEQ multiplex PCR; TCRdb stores in-frame clones only, minus some. This table holds under 3,000 clones, 87% found once. Sample time point: week 3, after first cycle of checkpoint inhibitor. The source material was blood, sampled from a patient treated with checkpoint blockade. Receptors originate from a human donor with melanoma.

V is TRBV6-6 and J is TRBJ2-4; unclear D gene. The CDR3 is 14 residues long. The germline gives CDR1 MNHNY, CDR2 SVGAGI (reference sequence). The V end lost 7 bases, the J end lost 1 base, and 11 bases lay between the germline ends. The CDR3 sequence: CASIGLTAKNIQYF. CDR3 coding DNA: TGTGCCAGCATAGGGCTGACCGCCAAAAACATTCAGTACTTC.

The CDR3 DNA sequence: TGCGCCAGCAGCCACCCCCAGGGAACTGAAGCTTTCTTT. As protein: CASSHPQGTEAFF. The chain couples TRBV5-1 to TRBJ1-1; maybe TRBD1 (5 bases). V was pared by 4 bases and J by 5 bases, with 12 bases between. The CDR3 is 13 amino acids. CDR1 is SGHRS, CDR2 YFSETQ, per germline. Using reference TRBV5-1 and TRBJ1-1 for the parts outside the CDR3, the full variable domain is KAGVTQTPRYLIKTRGQQVTLSCSPISGHRSVSWYQQTPGQGLQFLFEYFSETQRNKGNFPGRFSGRQFSNSRSEMNVSTLELGDSALYLCASSHPQGTEAFFGQGTRLTVV.

V gene TRBV2 combines with J gene TRBJ1-1, with D tentatively TRBD1 (6 bases). The V gene's germline CDR1 is SNHLY and CDR2 FYNNEI. V gave up 6 bases and J gave up 5 bases, with 7 bases separating them. The CDR3 covers 11 residues. CDR3 nucleotides: TGTGCCAGCAGAGGGGGGACTGAAGCTTTCTTT. Its translation: CASRGGTEAFF.

This clone came up a few times. The rearrangement links TRBV2 to TRBJ1-2; no clear D gene. The germline V and J ends were trimmed by 2 bases and 4 bases, with 5 bases remaining between them. The germline V gene encodes CDR1 SNHLY and CDR2 FYNNEI. The CDR3 totals 12 residues. Written as DNA, the CDR3 is TGTGCCAGCAGTGAAACAGCCTATGGCTACACCTTC. Encoded protein: CASSETAYGYTF.

This chain links TRBV15 with TRBJ1-2; TRBD1 aligns across 7 bases. In germline, CDR1 is LNHNV, CDR2 YYDKDF (reference sequence). The CDR3 runs 14 residues. V was clipped by 1 base and J by 3 bases; unmatched bases: 2. CDR3 in amino acids: CATSRVTGDYGYTF. The CDR3 coding sequence is TGTGCCACCAGCAGAGTTACAGGGGACTATGGCTACACCTTC.

Only one count was recorded for this clone. V is TRBV7-9 and J is TRBJ1-6; D ambiguous. V lost 4 bases, J lost 2 bases, and 9 bases lay in between. The CDR3 is made up of 15 amino acids. Per germline, CDR1 SEHNR and CDR2 FQNEAQ (reference sequence). The CDR3 coding sequence is TGTGCCAGCAGCTCGGTCCGACCCTATAATTCACCCCTCCACTTT. This codes for CASSSVRPYNSPLHF. Supplemented by reference TRBV7-9 and TRBJ1-6, the full variable domain reads DTGVSQNPRHKITKRGQNVTFRCDPISEHNRLYWYRQTLGQGPEFLTYFQNEAQLEKSRLLSDRFSAERPKGSFSTLEIQRTEQGDSAMYLCASSSVRPYNSPLHFGNGTRLTVT.

This clone has only a few counts. This rearrangement joins TRBV7-9 to TRBJ1-5; D may be TRBD1 (6 bases). This CDR3 has 15 amino acids. V was trimmed by 5 bases and J by 5 bases, leaving 16 bases between them. Germline-derived CDR1 and CDR2 are SEHNR and FQNEAQ (reference sequence). The CDR3 loop is CASSPMGQGYQPQHF. The CDR3 coding sequence is TGTGCCAGCAGCCCCATGGGCCAGGGGTATCAGCCCCAGCATTTT.

The chain carries TRBV5-4 and TRBJ2-2; 11 nucleotides align to TRBD2. V dropped 4 bases and J dropped 7; count of bases not matched to a gene: 12. CDR3 length: 17 residues. The germline CDR1 and CDR2 sequences are SGHNT and YYREEE (reference sequence). The CDR3 nucleotides read TGTGCCAGCAGCCCGGAGTTAGCGGGAGGGCCGGGCGGGGAGCTGTTTTTT. Amino acids: CASSPELAGGPGGELFF.

The chain is built from TRBV29-1 and TRBJ1-2; D is possibly TRBD1 (5 bases). This CDR3 is built from 14 residues. The V gene lost 2 bases and the J gene lost 8 bases, with 18 bases spanning the gap. Germline loops: CDR1 SQVTM, CDR2 ANQGSEA. The CDR3 region is CSVENRHPKGGYTF. CDR3 bases: TGCAGCGTTGAAAACAGGCACCCTAAAGGAGGCTACACCTTC.

The V gene is TRBV25-1, the J gene TRBJ2-7, with D perhaps matching TRBD2 (6 bases). Germline lookup yields CDR1 MGHDK and CDR2 SYGVNS. The V and J ends lost 7 bases and 0 bases respectively, with 10 bases between them. This CDR3 has 13 residues. The CDR3 here is CASNRGSSYEQYF. The CDR3 nucleotides read TGTGCCAGCAATCGGGGGAGCTCCTACGAGCAGTACTTC.

Turning to this clone: One end of the junction fails to match germline, which may point to a read error. The chain couples TRBV27 to TRBJ1-1; perhaps TRBD1 as D (6 bases). The germline V gene has CDR1 MNHEY and CDR2 SMNVEV (reference sequence). CDR3 length: 14 residues. CDR3 in DNA: TGTGCCAGCAGTTCTCGGACAGAGAACGCTGAAGCTTTCTTT. Translating gives CASSSRTENAEAFF.

The chain uses TRBV5-5 and TRBJ2-3; 10 positions match TRBD1. In germline, CDR1 is SGHKS, CDR2 YYEKEE (reference sequence). J was trimmed by 5 bases and V by 3 bases; bases with no gene match: 12. The CDR3 contains 17 residues. This CDR3 is CASSSGAGTGVRDTQYF. The CDR3 region has the DNA TGTGCCAGCAGCTCTGGCGCCGGGACAGGGGTACGAGATACGCAGTATTTT.

This clone was picked up one time. The CDR3, as DNA: TGTGCCAGCAGCGTAGAAGTAAGGTTAACCGGGGAGCTGTTTTTT. It specifies CASSVEVRLTGELFF. The chain has TRBV9 and TRBJ2-2; no definite D call. The V end was cut by 0 bases, the J end by 5 bases, with 11 bases between. Germline V gene data show CDR1 as SGDLS and CDR2 as YYNGEE. CDR3 length: 15 amino acids. Looking up the rest from reference TRBV9 and TRBJ2-2 gives the full variable domain: DSGVTQTPKHLITATGQRVTLRCSPRSGDLSVYWYQQSLDQGLQFLIQYYNGEERAKGNILERFSAQQFPDLHSELNLSSLELGDSALYFCASSVEVRLTGELFFGEGSRLTVL.

This sequence joins TRBV9 and TRBJ1-1, with 7 nucleotides matching TRBD1. Trimming took 0 bases from V and 7 from J; bases not matched to a gene: 6. Looked up from germline, CDR1 is SGDLS and CDR2 is YYNGEE. The CDR3 spans 14 residues. CDR3 bases: TGTGCCAGCAGCGTAGTTGAGGGGGCGGTTGAAGCTTTCTTT. Amino acids: CASSVVEGAVEAFF.

The chain has TRBV25-1 and TRBJ2-5; 9 bases align to TRBD1. The J call may not be correct, given that the DNA end is closer to TRBJ2-7. There are 12 residues in the CDR3. Germline assignment: CDR1 MGHDK and CDR2 SYGVNS. CDR3 sequence (DNA): TGTGCCAGCGGACAGGGGTGGTACGAGCAGTACTTC. Its protein product is CASGQGWYEQYF.

The chain links TRBV2 to TRBJ2-3; 7 bases line up with TRBD2. Germline lookup yields CDR1 SNHLY and CDR2 FYNNEI. Germline trimming cut 4 bases from V and 1 base from J; bases unmatched to any gene: 8. There are 16 residues in the CDR3. CDR3 coding DNA: TGTGCCAGCAGTGTGGAGAGGGCGGGAGGCACAGATACGCAGTATTTT. This encodes CASSVERAGGTDTQYF.

This sequence joins TRBV7-2 and TRBJ1-1; D not certain. Germline V gives CDR1 SGHTA, CDR2 FQGNSA. The V and J ends lost 5 bases and 5 bases respectively, with 12 bases between them. The CDR3 contains 13 residues. CDR3 DNA sequence: TGTGCCAGCAGCCGCATGCCAGGAACTGAAGCTTTCTTT. Amino acid sequence: CASSRMPGTEAFF. Using reference TRBV7-2 and TRBJ1-1 for the parts outside the CDR3, the full variable domain is GAGVSQSPSNKVTEKGKDVELRCDPISGHTALYWYRQSLGQGLEFLIYFQGNSAPDKSGLPSDRFSAERTGGSVSTLTIQRTQQEDSAVYLCASSRMPGTEAFFGQGTRLTVV.

A single count supports this clone. The J gene is TRBJ2-3, the V gene TRBV7-9; D is ambiguous. This CDR3 comprises 12 residues. V was shortened by 6 bases and J by 4 bases, with 8 bases between the two germline ends. The germline V gene has CDR1 SEHNR and CDR2 FQNEAQ (reference sequence). In DNA, the CDR3 is TGTGCCAGCAGTCGTCCGGCAGATACGCAGTATTTT. Translated, it gives CASSRPADTQYF.

This chain uses TRBV4-2 with TRBJ1-4; unclear D gene. Trimming took 2 bases from V and 3 from J, leaving 13 bases between them. The CDR3 runs 16 residues. Germline lookup yields CDR1 LGHNA and CDR2 YNFKEQ. The CDR3 sequence is CASSQSGWGSNEKLFF. CDR3 in DNA: TGTGCCAGCAGCCAATCCGGATGGGGTTCTAATGAAAAACTGTTTTTT.

The V and J genes are TRBV28 and TRBJ1-2; 8 bases line up with TRBD1. V shed 3 bases, J shed 9 bases, and the junction held 18 bases outside the gene matches. Germline values: CDR1 MDHEN, CDR2 SYDVKM. The CDR3 consists of 17 residues. CDR3 sequence reads: CASSFPVHQGAGSRYTF. The CDR3 bases are TGTGCCAGCAGTTTCCCGGTCCATCAGGGGGCGGGGTCTCGCTACACCTTC.

The chain couples TRBV6-4 to TRBJ2-7; TRBD2 agrees at 9 bases. The CDR3 length is 15 residues. Looked up from germline, CDR1 is MRHNA and CDR2 is SNTAGT. V was clipped by 7 bases and J by 3 bases; unmatched bases: 10. Written as DNA, the CDR3 is TGTGCCAGCATCGGAAGGCGGGGGGGCTACTACGAGCAGTACTTC. It yields the protein CASIGRRGGYYEQYF.

In DNA form, the CDR3 reads TGTGCCAGCAGCTTTATAAGCAGGGGGTCGGCTGGCTATGGCTACACCTTC. Encoded protein: CASSFISRGSAGYGYTF. The chain recombines TRBV27 with TRBJ1-2, with TRBD1 matching 7 bases. V was pared by 6 bases and J by 4 bases, with 17 bases of the junction left unmatched. There are 17 residues in the CDR3. Looked up from germline, CDR1 is MNHEY and CDR2 is SMNVEV (reference sequence).